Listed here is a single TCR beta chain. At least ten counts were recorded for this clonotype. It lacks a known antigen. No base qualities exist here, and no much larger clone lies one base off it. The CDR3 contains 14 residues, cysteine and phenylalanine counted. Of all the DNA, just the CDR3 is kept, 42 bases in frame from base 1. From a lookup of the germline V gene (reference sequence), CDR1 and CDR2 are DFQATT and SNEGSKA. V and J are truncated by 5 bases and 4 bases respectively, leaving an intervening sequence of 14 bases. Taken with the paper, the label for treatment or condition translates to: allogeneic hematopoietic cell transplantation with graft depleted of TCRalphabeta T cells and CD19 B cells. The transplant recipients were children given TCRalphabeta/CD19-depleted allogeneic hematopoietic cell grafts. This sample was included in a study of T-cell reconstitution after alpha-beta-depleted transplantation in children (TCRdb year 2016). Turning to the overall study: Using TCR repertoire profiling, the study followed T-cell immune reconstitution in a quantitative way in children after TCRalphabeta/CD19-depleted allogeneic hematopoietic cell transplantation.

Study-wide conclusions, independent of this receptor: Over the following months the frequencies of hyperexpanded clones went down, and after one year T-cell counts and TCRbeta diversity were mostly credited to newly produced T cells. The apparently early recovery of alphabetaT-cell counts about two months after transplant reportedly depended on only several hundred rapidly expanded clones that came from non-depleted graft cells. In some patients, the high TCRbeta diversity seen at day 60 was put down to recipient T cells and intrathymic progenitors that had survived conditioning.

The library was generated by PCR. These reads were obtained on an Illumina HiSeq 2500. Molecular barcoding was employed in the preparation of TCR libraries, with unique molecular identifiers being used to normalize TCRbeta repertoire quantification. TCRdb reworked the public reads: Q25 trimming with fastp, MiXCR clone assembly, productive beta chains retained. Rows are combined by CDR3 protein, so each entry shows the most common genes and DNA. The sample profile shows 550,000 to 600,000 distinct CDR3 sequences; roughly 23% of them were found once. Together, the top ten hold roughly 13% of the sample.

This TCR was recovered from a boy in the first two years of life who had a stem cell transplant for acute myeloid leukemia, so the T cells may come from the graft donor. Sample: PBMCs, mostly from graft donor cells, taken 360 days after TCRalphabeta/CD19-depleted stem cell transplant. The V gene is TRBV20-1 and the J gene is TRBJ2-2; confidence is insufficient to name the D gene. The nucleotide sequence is TGCAGTGCTCGTCAAGGGTTTAGCACCGGGGAGCTGTTTTTT. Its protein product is CSARQGFSTGELFF.